Given below is one T cell receptor beta chain in context. This sample was taken from a study of blood T cell repertoires in COVID-19. Method: immunoSEQ multiplex PCR; TCRdb's copy keeps in-frame clones and lacks some. In the table there are 100,000 or so clones, 75% to 90% of which are singletons. The CDR3 has 13 amino acids. The V gene's germline CDR1 is MGHRA and CDR2 YSYEKL. Trimming at V came to 2 bases and at J to 7 bases, leaving 4 bases not matched to a gene. What was sequenced was peripheral blood. This chain joins TRBV4-1 and TRBJ1-2; TRBD1 matches at 7 bases. This TCR came from a man aged 55-75 years with acute or convalescent COVID-19. In DNA form, the CDR3 reads TGCGCCAGCAGCCAACCGAGGACAGGTGGCTACACCTTC. This encodes CASSQPRTGGYTF.